A single sample gave rise to the 12 T cell receptor beta chains below, sequenced in a study of blood T cell repertoires in COVID-19. This table comes from immunoSEQ multiplex PCR, and its TCRdb copy is limited to in-frame clones, with some not included. This table has roughly 140,000 clones, 80% to 90% appearing once. Sequenced sample: peripheral blood. These receptors were collected from a woman aged 60-75 years with active COVID-19.

CDR3 bases: TGTGCCAGCAGCTTAGGGCTAGCACACAATGAGCAGTTCTTC. It is translated as CASSLGLAHNEQFF. The rearrangement joins TRBV7-3 to TRBJ2-1; tentatively, D is TRBD2 (5 bases). Trimming removed 2 bases at V and 5 bases at J, with 10 bases between. This CDR3 is built from 14 residues. CDR1 and CDR2 from the germline V gene are SGHTA and FQGTGA.

V usage is TRBV3-1 (or the pseudogene TRBV3-2) and J usage is TRBJ2-7; 8 bases fit TRBD1. The V gene's germline CDR1 is LGHDT and CDR2 YNNKEL (reference sequence). The CDR3 contains 16 residues. V dropped 2 bases and J dropped 6; count of bases not matched to a gene: 12. The CDR3 region is CASSQPGQGLSLEQYF. CDR3 DNA sequence: TGTGCCAGCAGCCAACCAGGACAGGGCCTCTCCCTCGAGCAGTACTTC.

The chain carries TRBV5-6 and TRBJ2-2; possibly TRBD2 for D (6 bases). The CDR3 is made up of 13 amino acids. Trimming removed 9 bases from V and 5 bases from J, with 14 bases in between. Germline V lookup: CDR1 SGHDT, CDR2 YYEEEE. CDR3 sequence reads: CATTDGRTGELFF. The CDR3 DNA sequence: TGTGCCACCACCGACGGGAGAACCGGGGAGCTGTTTTTT. Using reference TRBV5-6 and TRBJ2-2 for the parts outside the CDR3, the full variable domain is DAGVTQSPTHLIKTRGQQVTLRCSPKSGHDTVSWYQQALGQGPQFIFQYYEEEERQRGNFPDRFSGHQFPNYSSELNVNALLLGDSALYLCATTDGRTGELFFGEGSRLTVL.

This clone appeared a single time. CDR3 in amino acids: CASSPDRAGGIQYF. CDR3 nucleotides: TGTGCCAGCAGTCCCGATAGGGCAGGGGGCATTCAGTACTTC. This chain connects TRBV2 to TRBJ2-4, with 7 bases identical to TRBD1. The CDR3 runs to 14 residues. Germline values: CDR1 SNHLY, CDR2 FYNNEI. V was pared by 5 bases and J by 9 bases, with 10 bases of the junction left unmatched.

The chain combines TRBV6-5 with TRBJ2-1; TRBD2 matches at 10 bases. The CDR3 totals 15 residues. The V gene's germline CDR1 is MNHEY and CDR2 SVGAGI. V shed 4 bases, J shed 2 bases, and the junction held 2 bases outside the gene matches. The CDR3 coding sequence is TGTGCCAGCAGTTCTAGCGGGAGAGCCTACAATGAGCAGTTCTTC. Protein sequence: CASSSSGRAYNEQFF.

The chain recombines TRBV28 with TRBJ2-7; D remains unclear. V was trimmed by 2 bases and J by 7 bases, leaving 18 bases between them. The germline gives CDR1 MDHEN, CDR2 SYDVKM. The CDR3 is made up of 15 amino acids. CDR3 amino acids: CASSLESLVMVEQYF. CDR3 in DNA: TGTGCCAGCAGTTTAGAGTCTCTAGTTATGGTAGAGCAGTACTTC.

The chain joins TRBV7-9 to TRBJ2-7, with 8 bases that match TRBD2. The V segment lost 3 bases and the J segment 3 bases; nucleotides outside the gene matches: 7. Germline values: CDR1 SEHNR, CDR2 FQNEAQ (reference sequence). The CDR3 covers 15 residues. CDR3 protein: CASSFPAGAIYEQYF. The CDR3, as DNA: TGTGCCAGCAGCTTCCCAGCGGGAGCCATCTACGAGCAGTACTTC.

This clone appeared a single time. This sequence joins TRBV5-1 and TRBJ2-7; 11 bases are shared with TRBD2. Germline lookup yields CDR1 SGHRS and CDR2 YFSETQ. Trimming removed 4 bases from V and 0 bases from J; junction bases left unmatched: 15. CDR3 length: 19 amino acids. The CDR3 nucleotides are TGCGCCAGCAGCCCGCGGGGGACTAGCGGCAAGCTGAGCTCCTACGAGCAGTACTTC. As protein: CASSPRGTSGKLSSYEQYF.

The chain joins TRBV9 to TRBJ2-1, with TRBD2 matching 13 bases. CDR3 size: 21 residues. V gave up 4 bases and J gave up 0 bases; unmatched junction bases: 16. Germline loops: CDR1 SGDLS, CDR2 YYNGEE. The CDR3 nucleotides are TGTGCCAGCAGCCCCCCAGTTAGAGGACTAGCGGGAGTAAGCTCCTACAATGAGCAGTTCTTC. Translating it yields CASSPPVRGLAGVSSYNEQFF.

The gene calls are TRBV7-3 and TRBJ1-1, with TRBD1 matching 7 bases. Trimming at V came to 5 bases and at J to 3 bases, leaving 6 bases not matched to a gene. This CDR3 has 14 residues. CDR1 and CDR2 (germline): SGHTA, FQGTGA. CDR3 loop: CASSRQGVDTEAFF. Written as DNA, the CDR3 is TGTGCCAGCAGCCGACAGGGAGTAGACACTGAAGCTTTCTTT.

The J gene is TRBJ2-2, the V gene TRBV7-3; weak D call: TRBD1 (6 bases). CDR1 and CDR2 (germline): SGHTA, FQGTGA. The CDR3 covers 14 residues. Between the trimmed V and J ends, which lost 0 bases and 6 bases, there was a span of 8 bases. CDR3 nucleotides: TGTGCCAGCAGCTTAACCAGGGGTCCCGGGGAGCTGTTTTTT. Translating it yields CASSLTRGPGELFF.

This chain joins TRBV28 and TRBJ1-4; 8 nucleotides agree with TRBD1. This CDR3 has 14 residues. Germline-derived CDR1 and CDR2 are MDHEN and SYDVKM. J was trimmed by 8 bases and V by 7 bases; bases with no gene match: 9. CDR3 in amino acids: CASIEGQGGEKLFF. For the CDR3, the DNA is TGTGCCAGCATTGAAGGACAGGGAGGGGAAAAACTGTTTTTT.